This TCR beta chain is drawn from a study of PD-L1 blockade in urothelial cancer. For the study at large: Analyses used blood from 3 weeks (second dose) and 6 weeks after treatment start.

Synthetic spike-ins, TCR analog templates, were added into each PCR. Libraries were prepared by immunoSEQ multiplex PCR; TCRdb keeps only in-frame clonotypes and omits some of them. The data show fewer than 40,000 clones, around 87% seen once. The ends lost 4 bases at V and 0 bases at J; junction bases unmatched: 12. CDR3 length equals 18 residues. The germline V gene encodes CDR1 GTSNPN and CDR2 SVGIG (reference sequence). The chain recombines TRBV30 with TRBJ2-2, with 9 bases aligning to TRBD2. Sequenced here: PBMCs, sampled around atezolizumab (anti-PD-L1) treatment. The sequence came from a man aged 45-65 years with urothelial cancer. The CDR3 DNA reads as TGTGCCTGGACCAGACCGGGGCTAGCGGGACCGAACACCGGGGAGCTGTTTTTT. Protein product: CAWTRPGLAGPNTGELFF.